This T cell receptor beta chain was sequenced during a study of cytomegalovirus exposure and HLA in healthy donors. Turning to the study itself: A prior study identified just under 120 million unique TCR beta sequences from around 180 million T cells.

All donors participated as healthy donors of bone marrow. Trimming took off 3 bases at V and 10 bases at J, with 13 bases between the two ends. This CDR3 has 14 amino acids. Germline assignment: CDR1 KGHSH and CDR2 LQKENI. Use of 60 Vbeta and 13 Jbeta primers characterized the PCR. The authors' processing: About 11 million shared chains were among the roughly 80 million unique TCR beta chains that a later analysis counted. This table comes from immunoSEQ multiplex PCR, and its TCRdb copy is limited to in-frame clones, with some not included. The V and J calls and the clone size are those of that table, but D and trimming were determined from the DNA. The table includes about 170,000 clones, about 80% detected once.

The sequenced sample was PBMCs. The chain recombines TRBV18 with TRBJ1-6; possible D gene TRBD1, 6 bases. The clonotype originates from a female donor in good health and CMV-seronegative. This CDR3 reads CASSPWKGVSPLHF. The CDR3 nucleotides are TGTGCCAGCTCACCGTGGAAGGGGGTCTCACCCCTCCACTTT.